This T cell receptor (beta chain) was sequenced for a study of siplizumab effects on memory and regulatory T cells. V was cut by 3 bases and J by 3 bases, with 14 bases left in between. The CDR3 spans 15 residues. Per the germline V gene, CDR1 is MDHEN and CDR2 is SYDVKM. Broader study findings: Apparently more diverse than memory cells, naive T cells also seemed major alloresponse contributors. It was never confirmed that proliferating Tregs from siplizumab cultures were suppressive.

This clone was detected only once. Antigen specificity is unknown. Data came from immunoSEQ multiplex PCR; TCRdb stores just in-frame clones and leaves some out. The sample comprises about 50,000 clones, more than 85% of which are singletons, and 17% rests with the top ten. The TCR was taken from a human donor in good health. The chain recombines TRBV28 with TRBJ1-1, with TRBD1 as a possible D gene (5 bases). Material for sequencing was CD8+ T cells sorted from blood. CDR3 amino acids: CASSFWGVGDTEAFF. The CDR3 DNA sequence: TGTGCCAGCAGTTTCTGGGGAGTAGGGGACACTGAAGCTTTCTTT.